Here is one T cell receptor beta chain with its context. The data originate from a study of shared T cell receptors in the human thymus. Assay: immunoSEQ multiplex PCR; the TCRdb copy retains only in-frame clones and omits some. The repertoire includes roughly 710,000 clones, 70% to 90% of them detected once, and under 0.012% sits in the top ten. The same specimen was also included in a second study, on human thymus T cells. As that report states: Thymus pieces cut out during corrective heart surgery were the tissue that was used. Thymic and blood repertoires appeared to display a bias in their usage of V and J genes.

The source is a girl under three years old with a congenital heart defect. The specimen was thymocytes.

Written as DNA, the CDR3 is TGTGCCAGCAGCTTAGGTCCAGGGTTGAACACTGAAGCTTTCTTT. It translates to CASSLGPGLNTEAFF. The chain employs TRBV11-2 and TRBJ1-1; a possible D gene is TRBD1 (5 bases). The CDR3 sequence is 15 residues long. The V end lost 1 base, the J end lost 0 bases, and 9 bases lay between the germline ends. Germline V gives CDR1 SGHAT, CDR2 FQNNGV.